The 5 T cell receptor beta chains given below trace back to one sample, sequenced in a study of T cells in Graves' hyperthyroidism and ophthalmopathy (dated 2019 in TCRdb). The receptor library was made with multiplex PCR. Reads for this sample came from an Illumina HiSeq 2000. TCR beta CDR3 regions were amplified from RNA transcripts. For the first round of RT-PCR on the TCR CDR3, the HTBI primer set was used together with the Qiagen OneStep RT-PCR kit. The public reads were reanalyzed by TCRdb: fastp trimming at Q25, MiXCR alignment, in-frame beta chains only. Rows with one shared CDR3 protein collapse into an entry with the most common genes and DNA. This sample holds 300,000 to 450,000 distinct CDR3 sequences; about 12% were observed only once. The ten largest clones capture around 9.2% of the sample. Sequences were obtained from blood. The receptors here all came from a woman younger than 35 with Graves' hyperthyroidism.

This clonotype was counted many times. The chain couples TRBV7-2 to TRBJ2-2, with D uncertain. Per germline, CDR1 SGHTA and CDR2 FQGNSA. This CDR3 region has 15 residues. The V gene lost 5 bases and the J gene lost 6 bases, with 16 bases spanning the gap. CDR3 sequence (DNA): TGTGCCAGCAGCCCCCTGTCCGTGGGGTCCGGGGAGCTGTTTTTT. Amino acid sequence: CASSPLSVGSGELFF.

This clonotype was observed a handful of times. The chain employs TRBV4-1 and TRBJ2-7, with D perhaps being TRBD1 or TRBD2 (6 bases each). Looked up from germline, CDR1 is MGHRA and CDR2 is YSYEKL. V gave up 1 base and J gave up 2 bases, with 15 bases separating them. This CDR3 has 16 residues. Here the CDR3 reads CASSQGLGGSPYEQYF. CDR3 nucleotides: TGCGCCAGCAGCCAAGGCCTAGGGGGGAGCCCCTACGAGCAGTACTTC.

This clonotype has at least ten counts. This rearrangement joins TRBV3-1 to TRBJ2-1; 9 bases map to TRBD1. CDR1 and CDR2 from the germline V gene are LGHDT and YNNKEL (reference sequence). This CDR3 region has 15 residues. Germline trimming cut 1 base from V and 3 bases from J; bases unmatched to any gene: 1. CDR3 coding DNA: TGTGCCAGCAGCCAAGGACAGGGGGACTACAATGAGCAGTTCTTC. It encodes CASSQGQGDYNEQFF.

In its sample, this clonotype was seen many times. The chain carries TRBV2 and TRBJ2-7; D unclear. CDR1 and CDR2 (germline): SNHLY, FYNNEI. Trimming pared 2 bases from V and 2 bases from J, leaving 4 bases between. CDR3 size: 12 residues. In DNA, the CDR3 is TGTGCCAGCAGTGAAAACACCTACGAGCAGTACTTC. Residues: CASSENTYEQYF.

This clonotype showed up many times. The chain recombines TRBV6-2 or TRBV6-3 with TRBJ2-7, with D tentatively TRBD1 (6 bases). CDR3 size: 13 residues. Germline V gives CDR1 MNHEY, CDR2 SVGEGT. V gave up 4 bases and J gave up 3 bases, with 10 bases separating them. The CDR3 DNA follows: TGTGCCAGCAGTTCCGGGACATTCTACGAGCAGTACTTC. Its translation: CASSSGTFYEQYF.